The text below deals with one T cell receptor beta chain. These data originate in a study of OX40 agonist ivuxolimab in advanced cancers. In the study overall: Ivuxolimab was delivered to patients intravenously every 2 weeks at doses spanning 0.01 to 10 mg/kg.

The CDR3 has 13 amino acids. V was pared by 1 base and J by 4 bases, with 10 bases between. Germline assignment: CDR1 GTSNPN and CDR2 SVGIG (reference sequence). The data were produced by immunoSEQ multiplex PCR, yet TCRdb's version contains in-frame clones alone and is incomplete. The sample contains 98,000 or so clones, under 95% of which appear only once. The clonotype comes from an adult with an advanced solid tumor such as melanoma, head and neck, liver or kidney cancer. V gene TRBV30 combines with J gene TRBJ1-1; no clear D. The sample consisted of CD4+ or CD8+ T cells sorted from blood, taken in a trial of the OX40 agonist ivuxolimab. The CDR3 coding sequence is TGTGCCTGGAGTGGCCGGTGGGGCACTGAAGCTTTCTTT. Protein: CAWSGRWGTEAFF.